This TCR beta chain derives from a study of long-term antiretroviral therapy in people with HIV. Overall study context: First collections came about a decade before the 2015 immediate-ART recommendation.

Study observations and caveats: After ART, diversity increased yet remained lower than transplant donor controls. Repertoire composition at all time points was dominated by clones that had expanded before ART.

Version v3.0 of the immunoSEQ assay was performed at survey level. The method was immunoSEQ multiplex PCR; TCRdb's version includes in-frame clones alone and lacks a portion of them. The sample includes about 40,000 clones, 85% to 90% of them seen just once. In the case of this clone: Its cognate antigen is unknown.

CDR1 MGHRA and CDR2 YSYEKL come from the germline V gene. Trimming shortened V by 6 bases and J by 1 base, and 6 bases separated the two germline ends. This CDR3 has 12 residues. The J gene is TRBJ1-1, the V gene TRBV4-1; D remains ambiguous. The specimen comprised unsorted PBMCs, sampled 3.1 years after starting antiretroviral therapy. The TCR comes from a woman in her fifties or sixties with HIV. The CDR3 spells CASRGSNTEAFF. As DNA, the CDR3 is TGCGCCAGCAGGGGCTCGAACACTGAAGCTTTCTTT.